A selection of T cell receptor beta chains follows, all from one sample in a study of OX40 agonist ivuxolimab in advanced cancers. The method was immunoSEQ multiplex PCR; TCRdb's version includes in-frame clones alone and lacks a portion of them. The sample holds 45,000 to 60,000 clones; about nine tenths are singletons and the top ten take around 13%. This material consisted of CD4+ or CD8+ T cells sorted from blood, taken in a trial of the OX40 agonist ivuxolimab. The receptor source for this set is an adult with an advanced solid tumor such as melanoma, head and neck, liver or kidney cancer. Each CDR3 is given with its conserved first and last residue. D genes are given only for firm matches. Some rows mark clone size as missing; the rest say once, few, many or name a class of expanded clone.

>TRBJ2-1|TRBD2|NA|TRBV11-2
TGTGCCAGCAGCCCCTCCCTAGCGGTCTACAATGAGCAGTTCTTC
CASSPSLAVYNEQFF
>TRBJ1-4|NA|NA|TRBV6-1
TGTGCCAGCAGTAAGCGGGACGGAGATGAAAAACTGTTTTTT
CASSKRDGDEKLFF
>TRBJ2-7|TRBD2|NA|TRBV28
TGTGCCAGCAGTTCACCGGGACTAGCGGGAGGAAGCGAGCAGTACTTC
CASSSPGLAGGSEQYF
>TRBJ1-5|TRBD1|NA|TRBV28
TGTGCCAGCAGTTTCGGGCAGGGGGCAGTTCAGCCCCAGCATTTT
CASSFGQGAVQPQHF
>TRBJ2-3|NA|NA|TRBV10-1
TGCGCCAGCAGTCAAAGTTCGGATACGCAGTATTTT
CASSQSSDTQYF
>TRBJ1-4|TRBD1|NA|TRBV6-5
TGTGCCAGCAGCCTCGGACAGGAGGAAAAACTGTTTTTT
CASSLGQEEKLFF
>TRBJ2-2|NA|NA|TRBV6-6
TGTGCCAGCAGTTTACAGTGGCGGAACACCGGGGAGCTGTTTTTT
CASSLQWRNTGELFF
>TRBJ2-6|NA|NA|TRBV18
TGTGCCAGCTCACCAGGGGAGGCTGGGGCCAACGTCCTGACTTTC
CASSPGEAGANVLTF
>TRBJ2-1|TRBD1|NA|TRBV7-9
TGTGCCAGCAGCCCAGGTCTAGGGGGCCGAAACAATGAGCAGTTCTTC
CASSPGLGGRNNEQFF
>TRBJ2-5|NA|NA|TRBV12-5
TGTGCTAGTGGTCTCGCGGCCCAAGAGACCCAGTACTTC
CASGLAAQETQYF
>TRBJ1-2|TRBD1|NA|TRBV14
TGTGCCAGCAGTCTAGGACAGGCCTACTATGGCTACACCTTC
CASSLGQAYYGYTF
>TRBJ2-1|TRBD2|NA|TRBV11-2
TGTGCCAGCAGCTTAGGGGGTCTAGCGGGCAGGGCTGAGCAGTTCTTC
CASSLGGLAGRAEQFF
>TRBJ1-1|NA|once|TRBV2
TGTGCCAGCAGGGAGAGGGGGGAAACTGAAGCTTTCTTT
CASRERGETEAFF
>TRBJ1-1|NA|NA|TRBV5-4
TGTGCCAGCAGCTTCGACAGGCTGAACACTGAAGCTTTCTTT
CASSFDRLNTEAFF
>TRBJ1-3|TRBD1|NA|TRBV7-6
TGTGCCAGCAGCTCAAGACAGGGGAGCTCTGGAAACACCATATATTTT
CASSSRQGSSGNTIYF
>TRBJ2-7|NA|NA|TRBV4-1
TGCGCCAGCAGCCAGCCGGGACAAAGGGTCTACGAGCAGTACTTC
CASSQPGQRVYEQYF
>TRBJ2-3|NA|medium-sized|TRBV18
TGTGCCAGCTCACCAGAGGTAGCACCGGGAGATACGCAGTATTTT
CASSPEVAPGDTQYF
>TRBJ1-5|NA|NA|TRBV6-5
TGTGCCAGCGCACAGGATAGCAATCAGCCCCAGCATTTT
CASAQDSNQPQHF
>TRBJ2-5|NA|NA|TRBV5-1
TGCGCCAGCAGCTTGCAGGTACAAGAGACCCAGTACTTC
CASSLQVQETQYF
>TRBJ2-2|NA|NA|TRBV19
TGTGCCAGTAGTAGGAGGGATCGCACCGGGGAGCTGTTTTTT
CASSRRDRTGELFF
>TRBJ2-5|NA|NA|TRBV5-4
TGTGCCAGCAGCTTGGCCGATGTCAGCCAAGAGACCCAGTACTTC
CASSLADVSQETQYF
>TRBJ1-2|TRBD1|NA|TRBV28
TGTGCCAGCAGTTCCCCCGGGACAGGGAACTATGGCTACACCTTC
CASSSPGTGNYGYTF
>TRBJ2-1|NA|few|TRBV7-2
TGTGCCAGCAGCTTAGCGGAAAACAATGAGCAGTTCTTC
CASSLAENNEQFF
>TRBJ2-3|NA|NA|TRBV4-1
TGCGCCAGCAGCCAGGCCCAACAGGATACGCAGTATTTT
CASSQAQQDTQYF
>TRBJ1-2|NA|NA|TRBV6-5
TGTGCCAGCAGCCCAGGGACATTCTATGGCTACACCTTC
CASSPGTFYGYTF
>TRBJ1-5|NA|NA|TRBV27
TGTGCCAGCAGTTCGGAAAGGGATCTGCCCCAGCATTTT
CASSSERDLPQHF
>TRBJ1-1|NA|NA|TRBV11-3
TGTGCCAGCAGCTTAGAATGGGATACGGGCACTGAAGCTTTCTTT
CASSLEWDTGTEAFF
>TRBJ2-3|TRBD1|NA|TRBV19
TGTGCCAGTAGTTCCGGGCGACAGGGCCCCACAGATACGCAGTATTTT
CASSSGRQGPTDTQYF
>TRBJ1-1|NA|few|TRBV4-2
TGTGCCAGCAGCCAGAACGCGAACACTGAAGCTTTCTTT
CASSQNANTEAFF
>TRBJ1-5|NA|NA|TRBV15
TGTGCCACCAGCCGAGAGGGGGGGCCCATGGGGCAGCCCCAGCATTTT
CATSREGGPMGQPQHF
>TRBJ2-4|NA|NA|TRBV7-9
TGTGCCAGCAGCTTAGAAGGGGTTGCGAACATTCAGTACTTC
CASSLEGVANIQYF
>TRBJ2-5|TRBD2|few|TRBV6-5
TGTGCCACCGGGGGGGGCGGGGAGACCCAGTACTTC
CATGGGGETQYF
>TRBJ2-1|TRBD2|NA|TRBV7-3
TGTGCCAGCAGCTTGAAAGGGGCGCGGTCTAGCGGGACTTACAATGAGCAGTTCTTC
CASSLKGARSSGTYNEQFF
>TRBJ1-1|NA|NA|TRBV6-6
TGTGCCAGCAGTCGGTTCACTGAAGCTTTCTTT
CASSRFTEAFF
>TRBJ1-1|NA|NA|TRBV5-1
TGCGCCAGCAGCTCCACTGTAGAGGGTGACACTGAAGCTTTCTTT
CASSSTVEGDTEAFF
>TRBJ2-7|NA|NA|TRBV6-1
TGTGCCAGCAGTGAAGCCCGAGCCTACGAGCAGTACTTC
CASSEARAYEQYF
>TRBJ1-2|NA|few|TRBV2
TGTGCCAGCAGTGAACAGGGTCCTAACTATGGCTACACCTTC
CASSEQGPNYGYTF
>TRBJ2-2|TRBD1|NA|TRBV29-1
TGCAGCGTTGAGCGTATGGACAGGGCTTATACCGGGGAGCTGTTTTTT
CSVERMDRAYTGELFF
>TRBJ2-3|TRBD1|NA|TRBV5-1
TGCGCCAGCAGCTTGAGGGGGCTAGGCACAGATACGCAGTATTTT
CASSLRGLGTDTQYF
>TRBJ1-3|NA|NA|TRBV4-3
TGCGCCAGCAGCCAACGGACAGACAACTCTGGAAACACCATATATTTT
CASSQRTDNSGNTIYF
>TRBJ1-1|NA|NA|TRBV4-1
TGCGCCAGCAGCCAAGTTGAGGCGCTGGGTGAAGCTTTCTTT
CASSQVEALGEAFF
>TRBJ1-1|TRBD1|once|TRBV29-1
TGCAGCGTTGATGGTTTACAGGGGGCGGCTTTCTTT
CSVDGLQGAAFF
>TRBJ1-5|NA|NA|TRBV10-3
TGTGCCATCAGTGAGGAGCGAATGAAACAGCATTTT
CAISEERMKQHF
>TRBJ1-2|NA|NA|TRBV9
TGTGCCAGCAGCGTAGACGAACAGGGCGATTATGGCTACACCTTC
CASSVDEQGDYGYTF
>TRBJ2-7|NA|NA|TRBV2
TGTGCCAGCACCTTATTCTACGAGCAGTACTTC
CASTLFYEQYF
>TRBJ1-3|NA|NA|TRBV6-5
TGTGCCAGCAGTATAGGTTTTGGAAACACCATATATTTT
CASSIGFGNTIYF
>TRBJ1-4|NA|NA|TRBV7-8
TGTGCCAGCAGCCCCTCGGAGAGGACTAATGAAAAACTGTTTTTT
CASSPSERTNEKLFF
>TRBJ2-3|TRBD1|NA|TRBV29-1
TGCAGCGTTGAACGGACAGGGGGGAATACGCAGTATTTT
CSVERTGGNTQYF
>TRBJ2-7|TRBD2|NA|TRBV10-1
TGCGCCAGCAGTGAATCGGGAGGATCCTACGAGCAGTACTTC
CASSESGGSYEQYF
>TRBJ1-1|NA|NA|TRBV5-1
TGCGCCAGCAGCTGGGGTGGGAGGACCGACCCCTTAACCACTGAAGCTTTCTTT
CASSWGGRTDPLTTEAFF
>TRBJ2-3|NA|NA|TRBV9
TGTGCCAGCAGCGTATCCCCTAGCGCTAGCACAGATACGCAGTATTTT
CASSVSPSASTDTQYF
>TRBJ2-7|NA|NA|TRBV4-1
TGCGCCAGCAGCCACCCATCACGCGGAAGCTACGAGCAGTACTTC
CASSHPSRGSYEQYF
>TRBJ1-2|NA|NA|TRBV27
TGTGCCAGCAGTTTAGGGGGCCCGGGGGCATATGGCTACACCTTC
CASSLGGPGAYGYTF
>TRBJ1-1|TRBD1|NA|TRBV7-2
TGTGCCAGCCGATATATACAGGGGGTTAACACTGAAGCTTTCTTT
CASRYIQGVNTEAFF
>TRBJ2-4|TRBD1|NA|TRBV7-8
TGTGCCAGCAGCACCCGATCCAGACAGGGGGCTATCGAGATAGCCAAAAACATTCAGTACTTC
CASSTRSRQGAIEIAKNIQYF
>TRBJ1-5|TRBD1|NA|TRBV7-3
TGTGCCAGCAGCTCCCAGCAGGACAGGATCTATAGCAATCAGCCCCAGCATTTT
CASSSQQDRIYSNQPQHF
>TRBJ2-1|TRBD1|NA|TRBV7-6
TGTGCCAGCAGCCGGACCTACGACAGGGGGTGGGAGCAGTTCTTC
CASSRTYDRGWEQFF